The sequence of this TCR beta chain was determined in a study of blood T cell repertoires in COVID-19. Study background: Acute and convalescent COVID-19 samples came from the United States, Italy and Spain. Nucleic acid was either cDNA or gDNA, and it came from T cells, B-cell-depleted T cells, or PBMCs.

Germline lookup yields CDR1 SGHVS and CDR2 FQNEAQ. The CDR3 is 18 residues long. V lost 5 bases to trimming and J lost 10 bases; unmatched junction nucleotides: 24. Sequencing used immunoSEQ multiplex PCR; TCRdb keeps in-frame clones, though not all of them. The sample contains some 220,000 clones, around 80% of which appear only once. This clone appeared a few times. The chain has TRBV7-8 and TRBJ1-1; 8 nucleotides line up with TRBD1. Sequenced sample: peripheral blood. The clonotype comes from a woman in her seventies with acute or convalescent COVID-19. The CDR3 coding sequence is TGTGCCAGCAGCCCAATTGTAGGGGACAGGTCCGTGGGGAGTGGAGCTTTCTTT. Its translation: CASSPIVGDRSVGSGAFF.